This T cell receptor beta chain was identified during a study of breast tumors, draining lymph nodes, adjacent tissues. Breast cancer patients provided tissue from their axillary draining lymph nodes. The CDR3 loop spans 13 amino acids. Trimming took off 6 bases at V and 2 bases at J, with 10 bases between the two ends. Germline CDR1 is SGHTA and CDR2 is FQGNSA. Study findings and constraints: That most tumor T cells come from lymph nodes remained unproven. Tumor repertoires ranked between lymph nodes and nontumor tissue in diversity, with V and J gene preferences. Compared with basal-like, luminal-like tumors shared significantly more repertoire with nontumor tissue.

This clonotype showed up many times. Its antigen is undetermined. Using its own MiXCR run on the multiplex PCR reads, TCRdb lists one record per CDR3 protein. The sample includes 200,000 or so distinct CDR3 sequences, around 33% seen only once; the top ten take roughly 4.3%. The receptor was isolated from a female donor with breast cancer. Some clones in this sample may be carry-over from other donors' samples. Specimen: axillary lymph node tissue. The genes are TRBV7-2 and TRBJ2-5; weak D call: TRBD2 (6 bases). The CDR3 region is CASSSTRQETQYF. CDR3 bases: TGTGCCAGCAGTTCGACTAGACAAGAGACCCAGTACTTC. The entire variable domain, with the rest obtained from reference TRBV7-2 and TRBJ2-5, is as follows: GAGVSQSPSNKVTEKGKDVELRCDPISGHTALYWYRQSLGQGLEFLIYFQGNSAPDKSGLPSDRFSAERTGGSVSTLTIQRTQQEDSAVYLCASSSTRQETQYFGPGTRLLVL.